This paragraph reports one T cell receptor (beta chain). What it binds is unknown. A much larger clone lies a single base off, so this may be a read error. The data stem from a study of T cells in Graves' hyperthyroidism and ophthalmopathy. Overall study results and limits: Most thyroid clonotypes expanded above 0.001 were also detected in blood. Using 13 V-J features, a model discriminated ophthalmopathy from stable hyperthyroidism.

Regions amplified from RNA transcripts were the TCR beta CDR3 regions. Primed by the HTBI set, a first-round RT-PCR was run on the TCR CDR3. TCRdb used MiXCR to reprocess the multiplex PCR reads, holding one entry per CDR3 protein. The sample comprises 500,000 to 800,000 distinct CDR3 sequences, roughly 46% of which are singletons, and less than 9% rests with the top ten. Trimming took 7 bases from V and 1 from J, leaving 13 bases between them. CDR1 is SQVTM and CDR2 is ANQGSEA in the germline V gene. This CDR3 contains 13 residues. The study left out patients who had uncontrolled infection, other autoimmune disease, pregnancy or lactation. The diagnoses drew upon clinical symptoms, serum thyroxine and TRAb, thyroid ultrasound and orbital computed tomography.

This chain connects TRBV29-1 to TRBJ1-1, with D possibly matching TRBD1 (5 bases). This sequence was found in an adult man with Graves' disease, either hyperthyroidism or ophthalmopathy (not recorded which). The sequencing input was peripheral blood or thyroid tissue (not recorded which). For the CDR3, the DNA is TGCAGCGCCAGCAGGGCGCGGAACACTGAAGCTTTCTTT. Translating gives CSASRARNTEAFF.